This T cell receptor (beta chain) appears in the sequencing data of a study of shared T cell receptors in the human thymus. CDR3 length: 19 residues. CDR1 LNHNV and CDR2 YYDKDF come from the germline V gene (reference sequence). With regard to this clone: The junction does not match germline at one end; this may be a read error.

Sequenced by immunoSEQ multiplex PCR; TCRdb stores in-frame clones only, minus some. The table includes 600,000 to 900,000 clones, 70% to 90% detected once. The sample was also linked to a second study, of human thymus T cells. From that report: Healthy Finnish infants undergoing corrective surgery for congenital heart defects provided the donor material. The thymus tissue came from resections taken during corrective heart surgery. Thymic as well as blood repertoires seemed to favor certain V and J genes unevenly. Related reports documented highly overlapping thymic repertoires among unrelated individuals.

This TCR was sampled from a girl less than two years old with a congenital heart defect. The chain joins TRBV15 to TRBJ1-1; D gene unclear. Specimen: thymocytes. In DNA, the CDR3 is TGTGCCACCAGCAGTGAAAAGCAGACACCCACATATTTAGTTACTGAAGTTTTCTTT. Translation gives CATSSEKQTPTYLVTEVFF.